This is a list of T cell receptor beta chains from one sample in a study of T cell responses to AZD1222 COVID-19 vaccine. Data came from immunoSEQ multiplex PCR; TCRdb stores just in-frame clones and leaves some out. The sample yields about 150,000 clones, around 89% seen once. This sample comprised peripheral blood, obtained on day 0 of AZD1222 vaccination. These receptor sequences come from an adult in good health. CDR3s include the opening cysteine and the closing phenylalanine or tryptophan. Fields, in order: D gene, V gene, clone size, J gene, CDR3 protein, CDR3 DNA. The D gene is left open where the match is weak. Not all rows give a size; the values are once, few, many and, for expanded clones, a class.

D: TRBD2
V: TRBV28
size: NA
J: TRBJ2-3
CDR3: CASSSLAGGTDTQYF
DNA: TGTGCCAGCAGTAGCCTAGCGGGAGGCACAGATACGCAGTATTTT

D: TRBD1
V: TRBV4-2
size: NA
J: TRBJ2-3
CDR3: CASSQVWQGATDTQYF
DNA: TGTGCCAGCAGCCAAGTTTGGCAGGGGGCGACAGATACGCAGTATTTT

D: NA
V: TRBV12-3/TRBV12-4
size: NA
J: TRBJ1-5
CDR3: CASTSGVQPQHF
DNA: TGTGCCAGCACCTCAGGGGTTCAGCCCCAGCATTTT

D: NA
V: TRBV6-5
size: NA
J: TRBJ2-2
CDR3: CASSYSGTGPTGELFF
DNA: TGTGCCAGCAGTTACAGCGGGACAGGTCCAACCGGGGAGCTGTTTTTT

D: NA
V: TRBV30
size: NA
J: TRBJ2-5
CDR3: CAWSVVGRGTQYF
DNA: TGTGCCTGGAGTGTAGTGGGCCGGGGAACCCAGTACTTC

D: TRBD1
V: TRBV27
size: NA
J: TRBJ1-4
CDR3: CASRGTATGEKLFF
DNA: TGTGCCAGCAGAGGGACAGCAACTGGGGAAAAACTGTTTTTT

D: NA
V: TRBV5-1
size: NA
J: TRBJ2-7
CDR3: CASSYPEGGGLSYEQYF
DNA: TGCGCCAGCAGCTACCCAGAGGGAGGTGGTTTATCCTACGAGCAGTACTTC

D: NA
V: TRBV18
size: NA
J: TRBJ2-7
CDR3: CASSPARDDEQYF
DNA: TGTGCCAGCTCACCTGCGAGGGATGACGAGCAGTACTTC

D: NA
V: TRBV7-7
size: NA
J: TRBJ2-1
CDR3: CASSFRSGVGYNEQFF
DNA: TGTGCCAGCAGCTTTAGGTCAGGGGTCGGCTACAATGAGCAGTTCTTC

D: NA
V: TRBV5-1
size: once
J: TRBJ1-1
CDR3: CASAFSSPNTEAFF
DNA: TGCGCCAGCGCCTTTAGCTCACCGAACACTGAAGCTTTCTTT

D: NA
V: TRBV24-1
size: NA
J: TRBJ2-2
CDR3: CATSDLDLTGELFF
DNA: TGTGCCACCAGTGATCTCGATTTGACCGGGGAGCTGTTTTTT

D: NA
V: TRBV5-4
size: NA
J: TRBJ2-7
CDR3: CASSLPSSGFQYF
DNA: TGTGCCAGCAGCTTGCCCTCTTCAGGTTTCCAGTACTTC

D: NA
V: TRBV2
size: NA
J: TRBJ1-5
CDR3: CASQREAGNQPQHF
DNA: TGTGCCAGCCAAAGGGAGGCAGGGAATCAGCCCCAGCATTTT

D: NA
V: TRBV5-1
size: NA
J: TRBJ2-1
CDR3: CASSLSGRRDNEQFF
DNA: TGCGCCAGCAGCTTGAGTGGGAGAAGGGACAATGAGCAGTTCTTC

D: NA
V: TRBV28
size: NA
J: TRBJ2-1
CDR3: CASSLILGNNEQFF
DNA: TGTGCCAGCAGTTTAATACTCGGTAACAATGAGCAGTTCTTC

D: TRBD1
V: TRBV7-9
size: NA
J: TRBJ2-7
CDR3: CASSLEGQGSYEQYF
DNA: TGTGCCAGCAGCTTAGAAGGACAGGGCTCCTACGAGCAGTACTTC

D: NA
V: TRBV7-2
size: NA
J: TRBJ2-5
CDR3: CASSFAGSKETQYF
DNA: TGTGCCAGCAGCTTCGCAGGGAGTAAAGAGACCCAGTACTTC

D: NA
V: TRBV6-5
size: NA
J: TRBJ1-5
CDR3: CASDRQNSNQPQHF
DNA: TGTGCCAGCGATCGACAGAATAGCAATCAGCCCCAGCATTTT

D: NA
V: TRBV2
size: NA
J: TRBJ2-1
CDR3: CASRMGPRLNEQFF
DNA: TGTGCCAGTAGAATGGGACCAAGACTAAATGAGCAGTTCTTC

D: NA
V: TRBV6-1
size: NA
J: TRBJ1-5
CDR3: CASSEVQNQPQHF
DNA: TGTGCCAGCAGTGAAGTGCAGAATCAGCCCCAGCATTTT

D: NA
V: TRBV5-4
size: NA
J: TRBJ1-6
CDR3: CASRVTVDNSPLHF
DNA: TGTGCCAGCAGGGTGACAGTAGATAATTCACCCCTCCACTTT

D: NA
V: TRBV2
size: once
J: TRBJ1-5
CDR3: CASSEGPPGRQPQHF
DNA: TGTGCCAGCAGTGAAGGGCCCCCAGGGAGGCAGCCCCAGCATTTT

D: TRBD1
V: TRBV3-1/TRBV3-2
size: NA
J: TRBJ2-7
CDR3: CASRQGAIDYEQYF
DNA: TGTGCCAGCAGACAGGGGGCAATTGACTACGAGCAGTACTTC

D: NA
V: TRBV7-9
size: NA
J: TRBJ1-3
CDR3: CASSFTSGNTIYF
DNA: TGTGCCAGCAGCTTCACCTCTGGAAACACCATATATTTT

D: NA
V: TRBV6-5
size: NA
J: TRBJ2-7
CDR3: CASSSWGPDSYEQYF
DNA: TGTGCCAGCAGCTCCTGGGGGCCCGACTCCTACGAGCAGTACTTC

D: NA
V: TRBV3-1/TRBV3-2
size: NA
J: TRBJ1-4
CDR3: CASSQDHGGEKLFF
DNA: TGTGCCAGCAGCCAAGACCACGGGGGGGAAAAACTGTTTTTT